Each of the 31 T cell receptor beta chains below was sequenced from the same sample in a study of blood T cell repertoires in COVID-19. Clones were read by immunoSEQ multiplex PCR, and TCRdb kept only the in-frame ones, dropping some. The table includes about 190,000 clones, roughly 73% detected once. Sample: peripheral blood. The receptors shown here come from an elderly woman with active or convalescent COVID-19.

This rearrangement joins TRBV5-6 to TRBJ1-2; perhaps TRBD1 as D (5 bases). The germline gives CDR1 SGHDT, CDR2 YYEEEE. V was trimmed by 2 bases and J by 4 bases, leaving 9 bases between them. The CDR3 has 13 amino acids. CDR3 in amino acids: CASSFAGTYGYTF. The CDR3 coding sequence is TGTGCCAGCAGCTTCGCGGGGACCTATGGCTACACCTTC.

The count of this clone is one. The gene calls are TRBV12-5 and TRBJ2-3; D perhaps matches TRBD2 (5 bases). Germline CDR1 is LGHNT and CDR2 is FRNRAP. V was shortened by 9 bases and J by 2 bases, with 15 bases between the two germline ends. This CDR3 is 14 amino acids long. For the CDR3, the DNA is TGTGCTAGCTCTTCAAGCGGTTCCACAGATACGCAGTATTTT. This gives the protein CASSSSGSTDTQYF.

The genes are TRBV6-5 and TRBJ1-3; D is unclear. The V and J ends lost 6 bases and 2 bases respectively, with 8 bases between them. This CDR3 has 13 residues. Germline V lookup: CDR1 MNHEY, CDR2 SVGAGI. CDR3: CASSSSAGNTIYF. The CDR3 DNA reads as TGTGCCAGCAGCTCGTCCGCTGGAAACACCATATATTTT.

The chain joins TRBV7-8 to TRBJ2-7; 7 bases align to TRBD1. The CDR3 runs to 20 residues. Trimming took 0 bases from V and 3 from J; bases not matched to a gene: 20. Germline CDR1 is SGHVS and CDR2 is FQNEAQ. The CDR3 region has the DNA TGTGCCAGCAGCTTAGCGGGGTCGGGTAGGGGGCGCCCCCTGGTCTACGAGCAGTACTTC. Translation: CASSLAGSGRGRPLVYEQYF.

The genes are TRBV11-3 and TRBJ1-1; TRBD1 might be the D (5 bases). The CDR3 consists of 13 residues. The V end was cut by 5 bases, the J end by 6 bases, with 13 bases between. Per germline, CDR1 SGHNT and CDR2 YENEEA. The DNA for the CDR3 is TGTGCCAGCAGCCTAGGGTGGGGCGCTGAAGCTTTCTTT. Protein: CASSLGWGAEAFF.

This chain joins TRBV19 and TRBJ1-5; the D is unclear. Trimming pared 5 bases from V and 9 bases from J, leaving 11 bases between. Germline CDR1 reads LNHDA; CDR2 reads SQIVND (reference sequence). CDR3 length: 12 amino acids. The CDR3 is CASSVEVGPQHF. Written as DNA, the CDR3 is TGTGCCAGTAGTGTTGAGGTAGGGCCCCAGCATTTT.

The chain carries TRBV18 and TRBJ1-2, with a weak D call TRBD1 (5 bases). The CDR3 spans 15 residues. V lost 3 bases and J 2 bases, leaving 13 bases between the germline ends. The V gene's germline CDR1 is KGHSH and CDR2 LQKENI. The CDR3 region is CASSPGGSKNYGYTF. The CDR3 region has the DNA TGTGCCAGCTCACCCGGGGGGTCAAAGAACTATGGCTACACCTTC.

The rearrangement links TRBV5-4 to TRBJ1-6; the match to TRBD1 covers 10 bases. The CDR3 extends over 15 amino acids. Germline CDR1 SGHNT, CDR2 YYREEE (reference sequence). Trimming removed 0 bases from V and 10 bases from J; junction bases left unmatched: 4. In DNA form, the CDR3 reads TGTGCCAGCAGCTTGGGACAGGGGGCTGGATCACCCCTCCACTTT. Protein product: CASSLGQGAGSPLHF.

The chain has TRBV19 and TRBJ1-4; D not certain. Per germline, CDR1 LNHDA and CDR2 SQIVND (reference sequence). Trimming pared 6 bases from V and 0 bases from J, leaving 8 bases between. The CDR3 covers 14 residues. CDR3 protein: CASRGGTTNEKLFF. The CDR3 DNA sequence: TGTGCCAGTAGGGGAGGAACAACTAATGAAAAACTGTTTTTT.

The chain employs TRBV28 and TRBJ1-2; 8 nucleotides agree with TRBD1. Germline V lookup: CDR1 MDHEN, CDR2 SYDVKM. V gave up 3 bases and J gave up 9 bases; unmatched junction bases: 3. This CDR3 comprises 12 residues. Here the CDR3 reads CASSLTGVSYTF. The CDR3 region has the DNA TGTGCCAGCAGTTTGACAGGGGTTAGCTACACCTTC.

V gene TRBV5-1 combines with J gene TRBJ1-1; D ambiguous. The CDR3 runs 13 residues. CDR1 SGHRS and CDR2 YFSETQ come from the germline V gene. Deletions cut 1 base from V and 10 bases from J, with 14 bases between. The CDR3 DNA sequence: TGCGCCAGCAGCTTGAATCGGGCCGCGGGAGCTTTCTTT. It yields the protein CASSLNRAAGAFF.

The chain employs TRBV7-9 and TRBJ2-3; D remains ambiguous. Trimming removed 5 bases from V and 7 bases from J, with 10 bases in between. The CDR3 spans 12 residues. Germline CDR1 SEHNR, CDR2 FQNEAQ (reference sequence). The CDR3 DNA reads as TGTGCCAGCAGCCCCCCCCTACATACGCAGTATTTT. Residues: CASSPPLHTQYF.

CDR3 residues: CASSLYGVDEQYF. The CDR3 DNA reads as TGCGCCAGCAGCCTATACGGGGTCGACGAGCAGTACTTC. The V and J genes are TRBV5-1 and TRBJ2-7; D might be TRBD2 (5 bases). V lost 4 bases to trimming and J lost 5 bases, with 13 bases between them. The CDR3 is 13 residues long. Germline CDR1 SGHRS, CDR2 YFSETQ.

This sequence joins TRBV2 and TRBJ1-2, with TRBD1 identical over 11 bases. CDR1 SNHLY and CDR2 FYNNEI come from the germline V gene. V shed 6 bases and J 4 bases; nucleotides not matched to a gene: 1. The CDR3 runs to 13 residues. CDR3 sequence reads: CASRGTGGYGYTF. Written as DNA, the CDR3 is TGTGCCAGCAGGGGGACAGGGGGCTATGGCTACACCTTC.

CDR3 in amino acids: CASSLDRVGVNYGYTF. The CDR3 region has the DNA TGTGCCAGCAGCTTGGACAGGGTGGGAGTGAACTATGGCTACACCTTC. This sequence joins TRBV5-4 and TRBJ1-2, with a weak D call TRBD1 (6 bases). Germline V lookup: CDR1 SGHNT, CDR2 YYREEE (reference sequence). CDR3 length: 16 amino acids. Deletions cut 0 bases from V and 2 bases from J, with 14 bases between.

The chain combines TRBV15 with TRBJ1-4; no firm D call. CDR1 is LNHNV and CDR2 is YYDKDF in the germline V gene (reference sequence). The CDR3 has 14 residues. V gave up 0 bases and J gave up 8 bases, with 10 bases separating them. The CDR3 is CATSRDAGIEKLFF. The CDR3 coding sequence is TGTGCCACCAGCAGAGATGCAGGAATAGAAAAACTGTTTTTT.

The chain employs TRBV7-3 and TRBJ1-3, with TRBD1 as a possible D gene (5 bases). Between the trimmed V and J ends, which lost 8 bases and 7 bases, there was a span of 15 bases. The germline gives CDR1 SGHTA, CDR2 FQGTGA. CDR3 length: 13 residues. The CDR3 DNA is TGTGCCAGCCGTGCTTTCCCAGGGAACACCATATATTTT. Its translation: CASRAFPGNTIYF.

Details on this clone: Other nucleotide sequences in the sample specify the same CDR3. The V and J genes are TRBV2 and TRBJ1-3, with D possibly TRBD1 on 6 matching bases. Trimming shortened V by 6 bases and J by 0 bases, and 12 bases separated the two germline ends. The CDR3 covers 15 residues. Germline values: CDR1 SNHLY, CDR2 FYNNEI. The CDR3 region has the DNA TGTGCCAGCAGCCGAGACAGGAACTCTGGAAACACCATATATTTT. This sequence encodes CASSRDRNSGNTIYF. Together with reference TRBV2 and TRBJ1-3, the CDR3 gives the full variable domain: EPEVTQTPSHQVTQMGQEVILRCVPISNHLYFYWYRQILGQKVEFLVSFYNNEISEKSEIFDDQFSVERPDGSNFTLKIRSTKLEDSAMYFCASSRDRNSGNTIYFGEGSWLTVV.

In its sample, this clone was seen a few times. Here the CDR3 reads CASSDIRYSNQPQHF. Here the CDR3 DNA reads TGTGCCAGCAGTGATATCCGCTATAGCAATCAGCCCCAGCATTTT. The gene calls are TRBV6-1 and TRBJ1-5; D is uncertain. This CDR3 has 15 residues. Trimming pared 3 bases from V and 0 bases from J, leaving 9 bases between. The germline CDR1 and CDR2 sequences are MNHNS and SASEGT.

V gene TRBV7-2 combines with J gene TRBJ1-2, with 7 nucleotides matching TRBD1. The germline V gene has CDR1 SGHTA and CDR2 FQGNSA. This CDR3 spans 18 amino acids. V lost 3 bases to trimming and J lost 4 bases; unmatched junction nucleotides: 17. CDR3: CASSLYPTGQFRPYGYTF. CDR3 DNA sequence: TGTGCCAGCAGCTTGTACCCGACGGGACAGTTCAGACCCTATGGCTACACCTTC.

The V call is TRBV29-1, the J call TRBJ1-1, with a possible D match to TRBD1 (6 bases). The length of the CDR3 is 14 residues. Trimming took off 7 bases at V and 1 base at J, with 16 bases between the two ends. Germline loops: CDR1 SQVTM, CDR2 ANQGSEA. In nucleotides, the CDR3 is TGCAGCGCCGGCCGTGGGGGCGGGAACACTGAAGCTTTCTTT. Amino acid sequence: CSAGRGGGNTEAFF.

The rearrangement uses TRBV7-6 and TRBJ2-7; D gene uncertain. The germline V gene has CDR1 SGHVS and CDR2 FNYEAQ. The V and J ends lost 1 base and 3 bases respectively, with 10 bases between them. The CDR3 has 14 amino acids. CDR3 in DNA: TGTGCCAGCAGCTTAGATGAGGTACGCTACGAGCAGTACTTC. It encodes CASSLDEVRYEQYF.

This clone appeared once. The chain links TRBV25-1 to TRBJ2-7; D gene uncertain. V dropped 3 bases and J dropped 3 bases, with 9 bases sitting between them. Germline-derived CDR1 and CDR2 are MGHDK and SYGVNS. This CDR3 comprises 13 residues. CDR3 loop: CASSEAGIYEQYF. DNA of the CDR3: TGTGCCAGCAGTGAGGCAGGAATCTACGAGCAGTACTTC.

This clone showed up just once. The chain joins TRBV4-3 to TRBJ1-5, with D uncertain. This CDR3 has 14 amino acids. The V gene's germline CDR1 is LGHNA and CDR2 YSLEER. V was shortened by 1 base and J by 4 bases, with 8 bases between the two germline ends. The CDR3 nucleotides are TGCGCCAGCAGCCAAGGGCAGAAGAATCAGCCCCAGCATTTT. This gives the protein CASSQGQKNQPQHF.

The count of this clone is one. This chain joins TRBV3-1 (or the pseudogene TRBV3-2) and TRBJ2-1; TRBD2 is a possible D gene (6 bases). This CDR3 is 14 amino acids long. In germline, CDR1 is LGHDT, CDR2 YNNKEL (reference sequence). V was trimmed by 0 bases and J by 11 bases, leaving 14 bases between them. Written as DNA, the CDR3 is TGTGCCAGCAGCCAAGAAATCGGGGGTCGACAGCAGTTCTTC. Residues: CASSQEIGGRQQFF.

This clone was picked up a small number of times. V gene TRBV4-2 combines with J gene TRBJ1-5; D not certain. V was clipped by 0 bases and J by 11 bases, with 11 bases between them. From germline, CDR1 is LGHNA and CDR2 YNFKEQ. The CDR3 contains 13 residues. The CDR3 loop reads CASSQDPGRAQHF. The CDR3 coding sequence is TGTGCCAGCAGCCAAGATCCCGGTCGAGCCCAGCATTTT.

V usage is TRBV5-6 and J usage is TRBJ1-1; a possible D gene is TRBD1 (5 bases). This CDR3 region has 16 residues. V was cut by 1 base and J by 4 bases, with 17 bases left in between. Per the germline V gene, CDR1 is SGHDT and CDR2 is YYEEEE. CDR3 nucleotides: TGTGCCAGCAGCTTGAGCCCCTCCAGGGTAGGCACTGAAGCTTTCTTT. Translation: CASSLSPSRVGTEAFF.

In this sample, this clone turned up a few times. The V call is TRBV29-1, the J call TRBJ2-5; the D gene is possibly TRBD2 (6 bases). V was pared by 3 bases and J by 5 bases, with 10 bases between. CDR3 length equals 12 residues. Per germline, CDR1 SQVTM and CDR2 ANQGSEA. CDR3 protein: CSVDWGRETQYF. The CDR3 DNA reads as TGCAGCGTTGATTGGGGGAGGGAGACCCAGTACTTC.

The chain uses TRBV7-2 and TRBJ1-2; D unclear. V was trimmed by 0 bases and J by 3 bases, leaving 14 bases between them. Germline V lookup: CDR1 SGHTA, CDR2 FQGNSA. This CDR3 comprises 16 residues. DNA for the CDR3: TGTGCCAGCAGCTTAGCCAAGACGGGGTACTACTATGGCTACACCTTC. This translates into CASSLAKTGYYYGYTF.

The table lists this clone with a count of one. This sequence joins TRBV5-1 and TRBJ2-1; 10 bases line up with TRBD2. The V and J ends lost 4 bases and 8 bases, in that order; junction bases with no gene match: 12. Per germline, CDR1 SGHRS and CDR2 YFSETQ. The CDR3 length is 16 residues. The CDR3 region is CASSPGERGGLDEQFF. The CDR3, as DNA: TGCGCCAGCAGCCCAGGCGAGCGGGGGGGCCTCGATGAGCAGTTCTTC.

This sequence joins TRBV3-1 (or the pseudogene TRBV3-2) and TRBJ2-1, with D perhaps matching TRBD2 (6 bases). CDR3 length: 10 amino acids. Trimming took 10 bases from V and 9 from J, leaving 10 bases between them. CDR1 and CDR2 (germline): LGHDT, YNNKEL (reference sequence). The CDR3 reads CATGGFEQFF. The CDR3 DNA reads as TGTGCCACCGGAGGGTTTGAGCAGTTCTTC.